Each of the 14 T cell receptor beta chains below was sequenced from the same sample in a study of blood T cell repertoires in COVID-19. Assay: immunoSEQ multiplex PCR; the TCRdb copy retains only in-frame clones and omits some. Of nearly 350,000 clones listed, roughly nine tenths are singletons. The sequenced sample was PBMCs or T cells enriched from blood (not recorded which). These receptors all come from a woman aged 25 to 39 who had recovered from COVID-19.

The V gene is TRBV6-4, the J gene TRBJ2-6, with 7 bases fitting TRBD2. Trimming took 5 bases from V and 1 from J; bases not matched to a gene: 8. The germline V gene has CDR1 MRHNA and CDR2 SNTAGT. CDR3 length: 17 amino acids. CDR3 nucleotide sequence: TGTGCCAGCAGTAGGGAGGGAGCCTGGTCTGGGGCCAACGTCCTGACTTTC. Its protein is CASSREGAWSGANVLTF.

The chain combines TRBV6-4 with TRBJ1-2; no clear D. The CDR3 is 13 amino acids. Germline V CDR1 and CDR2: MRHNA, SNTAGT. The V end lost 0 bases, the J end lost 2 bases, and 4 bases lay between the germline ends. CDR3 region: CASSDSGNYGYTF. The CDR3 DNA reads as TGTGCCAGCAGTGACTCGGGCAACTATGGCTACACCTTC.

The rearrangement links TRBV5-5 to TRBJ1-4; D might be TRBD1 (5 bases). CDR1 is SGHKS, CDR2 YYEKEE, per germline (reference sequence). V lost 2 bases to trimming and J lost 7 bases, with 15 bases between them. The CDR3 extends over 15 amino acids. CDR3 sequence (DNA): TGTGCCAGCAGCTTAGGGGCAGGGTCGGGTGAAAAACTGTTTTTT. Its translation is CASSLGAGSGEKLFF.

This chain uses TRBV2 with TRBJ1-4; D uncertain. Germline assignment: CDR1 SNHLY and CDR2 FYNNEI. Trimming cost V 5 bases and J 4 bases, with 17 bases left between them. The CDR3 spans 16 residues. The CDR3 DNA sequence: TGTGCCAGCAGTCCAGGTACCTCCTTCGGTAATGAAAAACTGTTTTTT. This encodes CASSPGTSFGNEKLFF.

The chain carries TRBV2 and TRBJ2-3, with D possibly TRBD2 on 6 matching bases. The ends were cut back, 5 bases at V and 0 bases at J, with 9 bases in the middle. The length of the CDR3 is 14 residues. CDR1 is SNHLY, CDR2 FYNNEI, per germline. For the CDR3, the DNA is TGTGCCAGCAGTAGCGGGTCCAGCACAGATACGCAGTATTTT. This sequence encodes CASSSGSSTDTQYF.

This clone was seen a handful of times. This chain uses TRBV14 with TRBJ1-1; D possibly corresponds to TRBD1 (6 bases). Per the germline V gene, CDR1 is SGHDN and CDR2 is FVKESK. CDR3 length: 15 residues. With 4 bases removed from V and 8 bases from J, the gap between germline ends came to 20 bases. The DNA for the CDR3 is TGTGCCAGCAGCCCCTGGGGGCGGGGGCAAGGGGAAGCTTTCTTT. It is translated as CASSPWGRGQGEAFF. Variable domain in full (rest from reference TRBV14 and TRBJ1-1): EAGVTQFPSHSVIEKGQTVTLRCDPISGHDNLYWYRRVMGKEIKFLLHFVKESKQDESGMPNNRFLAERTGGTYSTLKVQPAELEDSGVYFCASSPWGRGQGEAFFGQGTRLTVV.

The chain joins TRBV4-3 to TRBJ2-1, with D unclear. This CDR3 region has 15 residues. Trimming shortened V by 0 bases and J by 4 bases, and 10 bases separated the two germline ends. Germline CDR1 LGHNA, CDR2 YSLEER. Here the CDR3 reads CASSQDPGTYNEQFF. CDR3 nucleotides: TGCGCCAGCAGCCAAGACCCAGGCACATACAATGAGCAGTTCTTC.

The chain has TRBV5-4 and TRBJ1-2; weak D call: TRBD1 (5 bases). This CDR3 is built from 14 residues. Germline CDR1 reads SGHNT; CDR2 reads YYREEE (reference sequence). Trimming took 2 bases from V and 7 from J, leaving 15 bases between them. CDR3 region: CASSFDSRQGGYTF. The CDR3 DNA reads as TGTGCCAGCAGCTTCGACAGCCGCCAGGGTGGCTACACCTTC.

This rearrangement joins TRBV18 to TRBJ1-2; 7 nucleotides line up with TRBD1. Trimming took 5 bases from V and 3 from J; bases not matched to a gene: 9. CDR1 and CDR2 from the germline V gene are KGHSH and LQKENI. The CDR3 sequence is 15 residues long. The CDR3 spells CASSAQQGTDYGYTF. The DNA for the CDR3 is TGTGCCAGCTCAGCTCAACAGGGGACCGACTATGGCTACACCTTC.

This clone was recorded once. The gene calls are TRBV7-9 and TRBJ1-6; D perhaps matches TRBD1 (5 bases). The germline V gene encodes CDR1 SEHNR and CDR2 FQNEAQ (reference sequence). The CDR3 totals 16 residues. Trimming pared 7 bases from V and 6 bases from J, leaving 19 bases between. CDR3: CASTVGGTLGNSPLHF. CDR3 coding DNA: TGTGCCAGCACTGTTGGGGGGACCTTGGGTAATTCACCCCTCCACTTT.

The chain recombines TRBV5-1 with TRBJ2-2; D is perhaps TRBD2 (6 bases). V was shortened by 4 bases and J by 4 bases, with 14 bases between the two germline ends. The CDR3 contains 15 residues. Germline CDR1 is SGHRS and CDR2 is YFSETQ. Here the CDR3 reads CASSTGTGFTGELFF. The CDR3, as DNA: TGCGCCAGCAGCACCGGGACTGGGTTCACCGGGGAGCTGTTTTTT.

This clone was counted a single time. In DNA form, the CDR3 reads TGTGCCAGCAGTTTTATCGCCAGGGGCCCGAACTATGGCTACACCTTC. Protein product: CASSFIARGPNYGYTF. This rearrangement joins TRBV28 to TRBJ1-2, with a weak D call TRBD1 (6 bases). Trimming removed 3 bases at V and 2 bases at J, with 16 bases between. The CDR3 is made up of 16 amino acids. The V gene's germline CDR1 is MDHEN and CDR2 SYDVKM.

The rearrangement joins TRBV28 to TRBJ2-5, with TRBD1 matching 10 bases. This CDR3 comprises 16 residues. Germline CDR1 reads MDHEN; CDR2 reads SYDVKM. The J segment lost 2 bases and the V segment lost 7 bases, leaving 10 bases of the junction unmatched. In DNA, the CDR3 is TGTGCCAGCACTTGTCGCCGGGGACAGGGGCAAGAGACCCAGTACTTC. Encoded protein: CASTCRRGQGQETQYF.

The rearrangement links TRBV7-2 to TRBJ1-2; 8 bases map to TRBD1. The V gene's germline CDR1 is SGHTA and CDR2 FQGNSA. V was clipped by 5 bases and J by 5 bases; unmatched bases: 10. The CDR3 loop spans 15 amino acids. This CDR3 is CASSPQQGVGYGYTF. CDR3 sequence (DNA): TGTGCCAGCAGCCCCCAACAGGGGGTAGGGTATGGCTACACCTTC.